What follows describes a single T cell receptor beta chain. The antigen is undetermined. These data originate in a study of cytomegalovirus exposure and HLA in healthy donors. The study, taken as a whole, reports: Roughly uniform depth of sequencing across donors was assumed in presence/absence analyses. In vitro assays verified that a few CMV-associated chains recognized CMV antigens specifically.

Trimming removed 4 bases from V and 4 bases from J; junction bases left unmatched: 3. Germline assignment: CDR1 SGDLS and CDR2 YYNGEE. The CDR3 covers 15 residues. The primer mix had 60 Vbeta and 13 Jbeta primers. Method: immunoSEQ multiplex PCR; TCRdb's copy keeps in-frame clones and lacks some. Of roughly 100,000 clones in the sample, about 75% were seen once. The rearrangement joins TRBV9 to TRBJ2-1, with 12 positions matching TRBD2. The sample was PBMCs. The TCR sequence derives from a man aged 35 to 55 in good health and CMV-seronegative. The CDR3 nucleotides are TGTGCCAGCAGCCTCCTAGCGGGGGGGTACAATGAGCAGTTCTTC. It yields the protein CASSLLAGGYNEQFF.